This entry lists 4 T cell receptor beta chains sequenced from one sample in a study of long-term antiretroviral therapy in people with HIV. The authors ran the immunoSEQ assay, v3.0, at survey level. Using immunoSEQ multiplex PCR, the repertoire was profiled, and TCRdb retains in-frame clones only, with some absent. The top ten clones hold roughly 15% of a sample with fewer than 25,000 clones, roughly 75% of them seen once. The source material was unsorted PBMCs, sampled 2.9 years after starting antiretroviral therapy. These TCRs come from a woman aged 25 to 39 with HIV.

This rearrangement joins TRBV10-2 to TRBJ2-2; 9 bases map to TRBD2. CDR1 WSHSY and CDR2 SAAADI come from the germline V gene. The CDR3 is 19 residues long. The ends lost 7 bases at V and 3 bases at J; junction bases unmatched: 18. The CDR3 region is CASTPSGGPFQRYTGELFF. The CDR3 coding sequence is TGCGCCAGCACTCCAAGCGGGGGGCCGTTCCAGCGATACACCGGGGAGCTGTTTTTT.

The rearrangement joins TRBV6-5 to TRBJ2-1, with TRBD2 as a possible D gene (6 bases). Germline-derived CDR1 and CDR2 are MNHEY and SVGAGI. V lost 7 bases and J 8 bases, leaving 18 bases between the germline ends. The CDR3 length is 14 residues. Here the CDR3 DNA reads TGTGCCAGCACAAGGGACTCCTTTACCGATGAGCAGTTCTTC. This sequence encodes CASTRDSFTDEQFF.

The rearrangement uses TRBV7-9 and TRBJ1-1; the D gene is possibly TRBD1 (6 bases). Trimming removed 10 bases from V and 1 base from J, with 19 bases in between. CDR3 length: 15 amino acids. Per the germline V gene, CDR1 is SEHNR and CDR2 is FQNEAQ (reference sequence). In nucleotides, the CDR3 is TGTGCCATCAGAGGGAAAGAGGACAGGAACACTGAAGCTTTCTTT. Translation: CAIRGKEDRNTEAFF. Variable domain in full (rest from reference TRBV7-9 and TRBJ1-1): DTGVSQNPRHKITKRGQNVTFRCDPISEHNRLYWYRQTLGQGPEFLTYFQNEAQLEKSRLLSDRFSAERPKGSFSTLEIQRTEQGDSAMYLCAIRGKEDRNTEAFFGQGTRLTVV.

V gene TRBV9 combines with J gene TRBJ1-6; no clear D gene. The germline V gene has CDR1 SGDLS and CDR2 YYNGEE. The V and J ends lost 3 bases and 7 bases respectively, with 17 bases between them. This CDR3 has 16 residues. The CDR3 reads CASSGGLGSLNSPLHF. The CDR3 coding sequence is TGTGCCAGCAGCGGTGGTCTCGGCAGTTTAAATTCACCCCTCCACTTT. The variable domain in full, completed from reference TRBV9 and TRBJ1-6, reads DSGVTQTPKHLITATGQRVTLRCSPRSGDLSVYWYQQSLDQGLQFLIQYYNGEERAKGNILERFSAQQFPDLHSELNLSSLELGDSALYFCASSGGLGSLNSPLHFGNGTRLTVT.